Presented here are 14 T cell receptor beta chains from one specimen sequenced in a study of glioma-infiltrating T cells. The iRepertoire nested amplicon-rescue multiplex PCR amplified TCR alpha and beta CDR3s from RNA. In TCRdb, the multiplex PCR reads were re-called with MiXCR into one record per CDR3 protein. The sample lists approximately 90,000 distinct CDR3 sequences, about 25% occurring once. Input material: glioma tissue, nonneoplastic brain tissue, or PBMCs (not recorded which). These receptors were collected from a human donor with low-grade glioma or glioblastoma, undergoing nonglioma brain surgery, or in good health (not recorded which).

This clonotype was counted ten times or more. This chain links TRBV3-1 with TRBJ2-3; D unclear. CDR1 LGHDT and CDR2 YNNKEL come from the germline V gene (reference sequence). V lost 2 bases to trimming and J lost 7 bases, with 4 bases between them. The CDR3 is made up of 11 amino acids. CDR3 protein: CASSQRNTQYF. For the CDR3, the DNA is TGTGCCAGCAGCCAACGGAATACGCAGTATTTT.

Within the sample, this clonotype is medium-sized. The gene calls are TRBV20-1 and TRBJ2-7, with D perhaps TRBD1 or TRBD2 (5 bases each). V was cut by 6 bases and J by 7 bases, with 16 bases left in between. This CDR3 is 12 amino acids long. Germline V gene sequence: CDR1 DFQATT, CDR2 SNEGSKA (reference sequence). The CDR3 DNA reads as TGCAGTGCAACAAAGGACGGGACGGAGCAGTACTTC. Translated, it gives CSATKDGTEQYF.

As regards this clonotype: This may arise from a read error, as a much more abundant clone is one base away. The chain joins TRBV29-1 to TRBJ1-1; D is unclear. This CDR3 comprises 16 residues. From germline, CDR1 is SQVTM and CDR2 ANQGSEA. Written as DNA, the CDR3 is TGCAGCGTTGAAGAATCACGGAGGAGTATGAACACTGAAACTTTCTTT. Translating gives CSVEESRRSMNTETFF.

This chain joins TRBV7-9 and TRBJ2-7; 9 bases map to TRBD2. Germline V gene lookup returns CDR1 SEHNR and CDR2 FQNEAQ (reference sequence). The junction had 5 bases not matched to a gene; V was cut back by 5 bases and J by 6 bases. The CDR3 totals 13 residues. CDR3 amino acids: CASSPSGTGEQYF. CDR3 nucleotides: TGTGCCAGCAGCCCTAGCGGGACGGGCGAGCAGTACTTC.

In the case of this clonotype: A much larger clonotype is one base distant, so this may be a read error. The V and J genes are TRBV6-2 or TRBV6-3 and TRBJ2-5; TRBD1 aligns across 7 bases. The junction had 10 bases not matched to a gene; V was cut back by 8 bases and J by 1 base. CDR1 and CDR2 (germline): MNHEY, SVGEGT. This CDR3 spans 15 amino acids. DNA of the CDR3: TGTGCCAGCTCACCCACCAGACAGGGCCAAGAGACCCAGTACTTC. Protein product: CASSPTRQGQETQYF.

This clonotype was seen only a few times. This rearrangement joins TRBV13 to TRBJ2-3, with D possibly called TRBD1 or TRBD2 (6 bases each). The CDR3 sequence is 14 residues long. CDR1 PRHDT and CDR2 FYEKMQ come from the germline V gene (reference sequence). The V gene lost 4 bases and the J gene lost 6 bases, with 14 bases spanning the gap. The CDR3 loop reads CASSSLRGADTQYF. CDR3 sequence (DNA): TGTGCCAGCAGCTCCTTGAGGGGGGCGGATACGCAGTATTTT.

This clonotype appeared many times. V and J are TRBV6-1 and TRBJ2-7, with D possibly being TRBD2 (8 bases). The V gene lost 5 bases and the J gene lost 0 bases, with 14 bases spanning the gap. The CDR3 spans 15 residues. Per germline, CDR1 MNHNS and CDR2 SASEGT. The CDR3 loop reads CASSSGGDSSYEQYF. CDR3 coding DNA: TGTGCCAGCAGTTCGGGGGGGGACAGCTCCTACGAGCAGTACTTC.

This clonotype was detected many times. J is TRBJ1-6 and V is TRBV20-1; D gene ambiguous. The CDR3 is 15 amino acids. V was shortened by 3 bases and J by 1 base, with 10 bases between the two germline ends. Looked up from germline, CDR1 is DFQATT and CDR2 is SNEGSKA (reference sequence). CDR3 amino acids: CSARDEGSYNSPLHF. For the CDR3, the DNA is TGCAGTGCTAGGGACGAGGGTTCCTATAATTCACCCCTCCACTTT.

The rearrangement joins TRBV6-5 to TRBJ2-7, with 10 bases fitting TRBD1. The V segment lost 2 bases and the J segment 4 bases; nucleotides outside the gene matches: 8. Germline V gene data show CDR1 as MNHEY and CDR2 as SVGAGI. The CDR3 has 16 amino acids. CDR3 DNA sequence: TGTGCCAGCAGTTACATGGGACAGGGGTTGGCATACGAGCAGTACTTC. Amino acid sequence: CASSYMGQGLAYEQYF.

This clonotype has a count of ten or more. The rearrangement links TRBV18 to TRBJ1-5; the match to TRBD1 covers 9 bases. CDR1 and CDR2 (germline): KGHSH, LQKENI. The CDR3 consists of 17 residues. Germline trimming cut 2 bases from V and 1 base from J; bases unmatched to any gene: 6. The CDR3 protein is CASSPNQDRGSNQPQHF. CDR3 DNA: TGTGCCAGCTCACCAAATCAGGACAGGGGAAGCAATCAGCCCCAGCATTTT.

The V call is TRBV6-2 or TRBV6-3, the J call TRBJ1-3; D gene uncertain. The CDR3 loop spans 16 amino acids. Germline assignment: CDR1 MNHEY and CDR2 SVGEGT. Trimming removed 2 bases from V and 0 bases from J, with 11 bases in between. The CDR3 here is CASSYDSTFSGNTIYF. CDR3 bases: TGTGCCAGCAGTTACGATTCCACTTTCTCTGGAAACACCATATATTTT.

This sequence joins TRBV4-2 and TRBJ2-7, with 9 bases fitting TRBD2. Germline lookup yields CDR1 LGHNA and CDR2 YNFKEQ. This CDR3 spans 15 amino acids. V gave up 0 bases and J gave up 9 bases; unmatched junction bases: 9. CDR3: CASSQDRAGGPVQYF. CDR3 nucleotide sequence: TGTGCCAGCAGCCAAGACCGTGCGGGAGGGCCCGTGCAGTACTTC.

This clonotype came up a few times. The chain joins TRBV18 to TRBJ2-7; 7 positions agree with TRBD1. The CDR3 runs 14 residues. The germline V gene has CDR1 KGHSH and CDR2 LQKENI. V dropped 5 bases and J dropped 2; count of bases not matched to a gene: 6. CDR3 residues: CASSRDSPTYEQYF. For the CDR3, the DNA is TGTGCCAGCTCAAGGGACAGCCCCACCTACGAGCAGTACTTC.

Ten or more counts support this clonotype. This chain connects TRBV7-2 to TRBJ2-5; D may be TRBD2 (6 bases). The CDR3 is made up of 15 amino acids. V shed 4 bases and J shed 3 bases, with 15 bases lying between them. CDR1 and CDR2 from the germline V gene are SGHTA and FQGNSA. For the CDR3, the DNA is TGTGCCAGCAGCTCCCCCCAGCGGGTCGAAGAGACCCAGTACTTC. Translating gives CASSSPQRVEETQYF.